The 11 T cell receptor beta chains presented below share a single source sample, sequenced in a study of shared clonotypes between healthy human individuals. Using immunoSEQ multiplex PCR, the repertoire was profiled, and TCRdb retains in-frame clones only, with some absent. The table has about 2.1 million clones, roughly 93% seen once; the top ten hold around 1.8%. Terminally differentiated effector memory CD45RA+ cells were excluded from the naive CD8 cells, which were CD45RO-negative and positively selected for CCR7. Specimen: naive CD8+ T cells from PBMCs. Receptor source: a man younger than 35 in good health. Some clones in this sample may be carry-over from other donors' samples.

The chain recombines TRBV6-1 with TRBJ2-1, with 12 bases lining up with TRBD1. V lost 1 base and J lost 8; bases outside the gene matches: 12. Germline V gene lookup returns CDR1 MNHNS and CDR2 SASEGT. The CDR3 contains 18 residues. The CDR3 sequence: CASSEVRIAGQGAHEQFF. As DNA, the CDR3 is TGTGCCAGCAGTGAAGTAAGGATCGCGGGACAGGGGGCCCATGAGCAGTTCTTC.

J is TRBJ1-1 and V is TRBV29-1; TRBD1 matches 9 bases. Looked up from germline, CDR1 is SQVTM and CDR2 is ANQGSEA. V shed 6 bases, J shed 3 bases, and the junction held 11 bases outside the gene matches. This CDR3 region has 15 residues. The CDR3 nucleotides read TGCAGCGTGGCAGACAGGGGGGTTAGGCACACTGAAGCTTTCTTT. It specifies CSVADRGVRHTEAFF.

V usage is TRBV12-5 and J usage is TRBJ1-1; D gene unclear. The CDR3 contains 14 residues. CDR1 is LGHNT and CDR2 is FRNRAP in the germline V gene. V lost 2 bases to trimming and J lost 4 bases, with 11 bases between them. The CDR3 DNA sequence: TGTGCTAGTGGTTTGTCGAGTTACGGCACTGAAGCTTTCTTT. Protein: CASGLSSYGTEAFF.

The chain uses TRBV9 and TRBJ1-1; possible D gene TRBD1, 6 bases. This CDR3 is 13 amino acids long. V was pared by 3 bases and J by 0 bases, with 6 bases between. The germline V gene encodes CDR1 SGDLS and CDR2 YYNGEE. DNA of the CDR3: TGTGCCAGCAGCGACAGGGTGAACACTGAAGCTTTCTTT. Translating gives CASSDRVNTEAFF.

V usage is TRBV6-1 and J usage is TRBJ2-7; either TRBD1 or TRBD2 may fit D (5 bases each). The CDR3 sequence is 15 residues long. Germline V lookup: CDR1 MNHNS, CDR2 SASEGT. The ends were cut back, 3 bases at V and 0 bases at J, with 12 bases in the middle. The CDR3 region has the DNA TGTGCCAGCAGTGATGAGGGGACCCCCTCCTACGAGCAGTACTTC. Amino acids: CASSDEGTPSYEQYF.

The V call is TRBV19, the J call TRBJ1-1; maybe TRBD1 (5 bases). This CDR3 has 14 residues. Germline V CDR1 and CDR2: LNHDA, SQIVND (reference sequence). V lost 3 bases, J lost 5 bases, and 13 bases lay in between. CDR3 in DNA: TGTGCCAGTAGTATTGGTGCAGGGAGGACTGAAGCTTTCTTT. It encodes CASSIGAGRTEAFF.

This clone was seen only a few times. Other DNA variants within this sample encode the same CDR3. The rearrangement joins TRBV7-9 to TRBJ2-7; D call uncertain. V lost 1 base and J lost 1, with 2 bases in between. Germline assignment: CDR1 SEHNR and CDR2 FQNEAQ (reference sequence). The CDR3 covers 12 residues. CDR3 loop: CASSLGSYEQYF. For the CDR3, the DNA is TGTGCCAGCAGCTTAGGTTCCTACGAGCAGTACTTC.

V and J are TRBV13 and TRBJ1-1; no clear D. Germline CDR1 PRHDT, CDR2 FYEKMQ (reference sequence). The CDR3 is 14 amino acids. V was shortened by 1 base and J by 7 bases, with 13 bases between the two germline ends. The CDR3 nucleotides are TGTGCCAGCAGCTTAGTGAGGGAGATCAGTGAAGCTTTCTTT. Translated, it gives CASSLVREISEAFF.

The chain is built from TRBV28 and TRBJ1-5; D is unclear. This CDR3 region has 12 residues. Germline CDR1 MDHEN, CDR2 SYDVKM. V lost 4 bases and J lost 5, with 6 bases in between. The CDR3 is CASSYGDQPQHF. CDR3 sequence (DNA): TGTGCCAGCAGTTACGGTGATCAGCCCCAGCATTTT.

This chain connects TRBV11-2 to TRBJ1-2; D remains unclear. Trimming removed 5 bases from V and 4 bases from J, with 20 bases in between. The CDR3 runs to 16 residues. Germline loops: CDR1 SGHAT, CDR2 FQNNGV. For the CDR3, the DNA is TGTGCCAGCAGCCAAGCCCTGGCACGGAATTTCTATGGCTACACCTTC. Protein sequence: CASSQALARNFYGYTF.

The chain uses TRBV4-3 and TRBJ2-7; possibly TRBD1 or TRBD2 for D (6 bases each). V was shortened by 3 bases and J by 5 bases, with 14 bases between the two germline ends. Germline V gene sequence: CDR1 LGHNA, CDR2 YSLEER. This CDR3 has 14 amino acids. The CDR3: CASSHAHRGHEQYF. CDR3 sequence (DNA): TGCGCCAGCAGCCACGCCCATCGGGGGCACGAGCAGTACTTC.